This record looks at one T cell receptor beta chain sequence and its context. Its antigen is unidentified. This sample was included in a study of tumor-infiltrating lymphocytes in localized non-small cell lung cancer. Study-wide points: Technical variation could not be separated from intratumor heterogeneity here. No T-cell fraction difference was seen between IM1 and IM2 tumors.

The method was immunoSEQ multiplex PCR; TCRdb's version includes in-frame clones alone and lacks a portion of them. The sample has 20,000 to 30,000 clones, 73% seen once. CDR1 SGHRS and CDR2 YFSETQ come from the germline V gene. The CDR3 sequence is 14 residues long. V shed 1 base and J 4 bases; nucleotides not matched to a gene: 3. The TCR sequence derives from a human donor with non-small cell lung cancer. The specimen sequenced was lung tumor tissue. The rearrangement links TRBV5-1 to TRBJ2-7, with 9 bases fitting TRBD1. DNA of the CDR3: TGCGCCAGCAGCTTGACAGGGGGCGCGTACGAGCAGTACTTC. It is translated as CASSLTGGAYEQYF. Using reference TRBV5-1 and TRBJ2-7 for the parts outside the CDR3, the full variable domain is KAGVTQTPRYLIKTRGQQVTLSCSPISGHRSVSWYQQTPGQGLQFLFEYFSETQRNKGNFPGRFSGRQFSNSRSEMNVSTLELGDSALYLCASSLTGGAYEQYFGPGTRLTVT.